The 2 T cell receptor beta chains given below trace back to one sample, sequenced in a study of human versus mouse CDR3 diversity and MHC coevolution. This table comes from immunoSEQ multiplex PCR, and its TCRdb copy is limited to in-frame clones, with some not included. The sample includes tens of thousands of clones, about 94% of them seen just once. The sequenced sample consisted of naive CD4+ T cells from blood. The subset denotes: CD45RO-negative CD62L-positive naive CD4 T cells. These TCRs come from a person aged 55 to 69 in good health.

This chain connects TRBV6-4 to TRBJ2-3, with D maybe TRBD1 (6 bases). V was clipped by 6 bases and J by 0 bases, with 13 bases between them. Germline CDR1 MRHNA, CDR2 SNTAGT. The CDR3 runs 15 residues. The DNA of the CDR3 is TGTGCCAGCAGCCCACAGGGTACTAGCACAGATACGCAGTATTTT. It yields the protein CASSPQGTSTDTQYF.

The J gene is TRBJ2-5, the V gene TRBV18; possible D gene TRBD2, 5 bases. V dropped 2 bases and J dropped 5 bases, with 12 bases sitting between them. Germline CDR1 and CDR2: KGHSH and LQKENI. This CDR3 has 14 residues. CDR3 region: CASSPKREGETQYF. CDR3 DNA sequence: TGTGCCAGCTCACCAAAGAGGGAAGGGGAGACCCAGTACTTC. The variable domain in full, completed from reference TRBV18 and TRBJ2-5, reads NAGVMQNPRHLVRRRGQEARLRCSPMKGHSHVYWYRQLPEEGLKFMVYLQKENIIDESGMPKERFSAEFPKEGPSILRIQQVVRGDSAAYFCASSPKREGETQYFGPGTRLLVL.